The rows below give T cell receptor beta chains drawn from one sample of a study of T cell repertoires in cytomegalovirus infection. TCRdb used MiXCR to reprocess the reads, holding one entry per CDR3 protein. The table records 450,000 to 600,000 distinct CDR3 sequences, more than 30% of them present only once. For these receptors, no antigen is known. The source was cultured PBMCs, collected from culture after CMV antigen stimulation. All receptors derive from a human donor in good health (CMV status not recorded). Some clones in this sample may be carry-over from other donors' samples. Each CDR3 is given with its conserved first and last residue. Each record gives: V gene, clone size, CDR3 length, J gene, D gene, CDR3 protein, CDR3 DNA. The D gene is left open where the match is weak. Clone size is stated in some rows and not others, as once, few, many or a class when expanded.

V gene: TRBV19
clone size: few
CDR3 length: 13
J gene: TRBJ1-1
D gene: TRBD1
CDR3 protein: CASTDRDSSEAFF
CDR3 DNA: TGTGCCAGTACCGACAGGGACTCAAGTGAGGCTTTCTTT

V gene: TRBV19
clone size: .
CDR3 length: 16
J gene: TRBJ1-3
D gene: .
CDR3 protein: CASSPRQGPSGNTIYF
CDR3 DNA: TGTGCCAGTAGTCCCCGCCAGGGTCCGTCTGGAAACACCATATATTTT

V gene: TRBV20-1
clone size: few
CDR3 length: 15
J gene: TRBJ2-7
D gene: TRBD2
CDR3 protein: CSARTSGRASYEQYF
CDR3 DNA: TGCAGTGCTCGGACTAGCGGGAGGGCGTCCTACGAGCAGTACTTC

V gene: TRBV7-2
clone size: .
CDR3 length: 16
J gene: TRBJ2-3
D gene: .
CDR3 protein: CASSLARRLGTDTQYF
CDR3 DNA: TGTGCCAGCAGCTTAGCGAGGAGGCTAGGCACAGATACGCAGTATTTT

V gene: TRBV4-2
clone size: few
CDR3 length: 15
J gene: TRBJ2-7
D gene: TRBD2
CDR3 protein: CASSQQTSGTYEQYF
CDR3 DNA: TGTGCCAGCAGCCAACAGACTAGCGGGACCTACGAGCAGTACTTC

V gene: TRBV24-1
clone size: few
CDR3 length: 16
J gene: TRBJ1-4
D gene: .
CDR3 protein: CATSDPGGSTNEKLFF
CDR3 DNA: TGTGCCACCAGTGACCCCGGGGGATCAACTAATGAAAAACTGTTTTTT

V gene: TRBV12-3/TRBV12-4
clone size: .
CDR3 length: 13
J gene: TRBJ2-3
D gene: .
CDR3 protein: CASRPSGSDTQYF
CDR3 DNA: TGTGCCAGCAGGCCCAGTGGATCGGATACGCAGTATTTT

V gene: TRBV6-6
clone size: .
CDR3 length: 14
J gene: TRBJ1-3
D gene: .
CDR3 protein: CASSYSASGNTIYF
CDR3 DNA: TGTGCCAGCAGTTACTCGGCCTCTGGAAACACCATATATTTT

V gene: TRBV6-2/TRBV6-3
clone size: .
CDR3 length: 17
J gene: TRBJ2-3
D gene: .
CDR3 protein: CASRSTTANDGTDTQYF
CDR3 DNA: TGTGCCAGCAGGAGTACCACAGCGAACGATGGCACAGATACGCAGTATTTT

V gene: TRBV7-2
clone size: .
CDR3 length: 18
J gene: TRBJ2-3
D gene: .
CDR3 protein: CASRRTRKPKLSTDTQYF
CDR3 DNA: TGTGCCAGCAGAAGGACCCGGAAACCTAAACTGAGCACAGATACGCAGTATTTT

V gene: TRBV27
clone size: few
CDR3 length: 14
J gene: TRBJ2-3
D gene: TRBD2
CDR3 protein: CASSLRTSGDTQYF
CDR3 DNA: TGTGCCAGCAGTTTACGGACTAGCGGAGATACGCAGTATTTT

V gene: TRBV24-1
clone size: .
CDR3 length: 13
J gene: TRBJ1-2
D gene: TRBD1
CDR3 protein: CATSDRDSSGYTF
CDR3 DNA: TGTGCCACCAGTGACCGGGACAGTTCGGGCTACACCTTC

V gene: TRBV11-2
clone size: .
CDR3 length: 14
J gene: TRBJ2-1
D gene: .
CDR3 protein: CASSLGVGVYEQFF
CDR3 DNA: TGTGCCAGCAGCTTAGGGGTGGGAGTTTATGAGCAGTTCTTC

V gene: TRBV7-2
clone size: .
CDR3 length: 14
J gene: TRBJ2-7
D gene: .
CDR3 protein: CASSLRPSEHEQYF
CDR3 DNA: TGTGCCAGCAGCTTACGGCCGTCAGAACACGAGCAGTACTTC

V gene: TRBV7-2
clone size: once
CDR3 length: 14
J gene: TRBJ2-7
D gene: TRBD2
CDR3 protein: CASSRGGRVYEQYF
CDR3 DNA: TGTGCCAGCAGCCGGGGGGGGAGGGTTTACGAGCAGTACTTC

V gene: TRBV6-8
clone size: .
CDR3 length: 16
J gene: TRBJ1-4
D gene: TRBD1
CDR3 protein: CASSSQGRRLDEKLFF
CDR3 DNA: TGTGCCAGCAGTTCACAGGGGAGGCGGCTAGATGAAAAACTGTTTTTT

V gene: TRBV4-1
clone size: .
CDR3 length: 15
J gene: TRBJ2-1
D gene: TRBD1
CDR3 protein: CASSQPGQKYNEQFF
CDR3 DNA: TGCGCCAGCAGCCAGCCGGGACAGAAGTACAATGAGCAGTTCTTC

V gene: TRBV28
clone size: few
CDR3 length: 14
J gene: TRBJ1-5
D gene: .
CDR3 protein: CASSPGPGHQPQHF
CDR3 DNA: TGTGCCAGCAGTCCGGGGCCTGGGCATCAGCCCCAGCATTTT

V gene: TRBV6-1
clone size: .
CDR3 length: 16
J gene: TRBJ2-5
D gene: TRBD2
CDR3 protein: CASSFFSASGSKTQYF
CDR3 DNA: TGTGCCAGCAGTTTTTTTTCGGCTAGCGGGAGCAAGACCCAGTACTTC

V gene: TRBV2
clone size: .
CDR3 length: 14
J gene: TRBJ2-1
D gene: .
CDR3 protein: CASGYRTGSNEQFF
CDR3 DNA: TGTGCCAGCGGTTACCGAACAGGGTCCAATGAGCAGTTCTTC

V gene: TRBV29-1
clone size: .
CDR3 length: 11
J gene: TRBJ2-2
D gene: .
CDR3 protein: CSVAYTGELFF
CDR3 DNA: TGCAGCGTTGCCTACACCGGGGAGCTGTTTTTT

V gene: TRBV28
clone size: .
CDR3 length: 16
J gene: TRBJ2-7
D gene: .
CDR3 protein: CASSSHRRGFSYEQYF
CDR3 DNA: TGTGCCAGCAGTTCCCATAGGAGGGGATTCTCCTACGAGCAGTACTTC

V gene: TRBV6-2/TRBV6-3
clone size: .
CDR3 length: 15
J gene: TRBJ1-5
D gene: .
CDR3 protein: CASSPFEGLNRPQHF
CDR3 DNA: TGTGCCAGCAGCCCTTTTGAGGGTCTTAATCGGCCCCAGCATTTT

V gene: TRBV5-1
clone size: .
CDR3 length: 13
J gene: TRBJ1-4
D gene: .
CDR3 protein: CASSQSPDEKLFF
CDR3 DNA: TGCGCCAGCAGCCAATCGCCCGATGAAAAACTGTTTTTT

V gene: TRBV27
clone size: .
CDR3 length: 15
J gene: TRBJ1-1
D gene: .
CDR3 protein: CASSLLGAMNTEAFF
CDR3 DNA: TGTGCCAGCAGTTTATTAGGGGCCATGAACACTGAAGCTTTCTTT